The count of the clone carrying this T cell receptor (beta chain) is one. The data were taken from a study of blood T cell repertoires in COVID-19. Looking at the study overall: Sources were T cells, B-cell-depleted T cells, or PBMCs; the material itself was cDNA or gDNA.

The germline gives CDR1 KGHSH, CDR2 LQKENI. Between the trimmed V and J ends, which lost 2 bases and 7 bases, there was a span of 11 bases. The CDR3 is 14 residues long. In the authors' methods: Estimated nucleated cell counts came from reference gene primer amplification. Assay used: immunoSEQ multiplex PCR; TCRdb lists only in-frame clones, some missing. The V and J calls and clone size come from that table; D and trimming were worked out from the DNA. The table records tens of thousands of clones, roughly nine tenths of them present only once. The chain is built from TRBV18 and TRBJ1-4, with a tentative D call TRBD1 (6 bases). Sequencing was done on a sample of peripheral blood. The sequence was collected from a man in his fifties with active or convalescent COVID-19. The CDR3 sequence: CASSPLQGGEKLFF. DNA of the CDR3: TGTGCCAGCTCACCATTACAGGGTGGTGAAAAACTGTTTTTT.